This T cell receptor (beta chain) derives from a study of OX40 agonist ivuxolimab in advanced cancers. General study points: Specificity for antigen went undetermined in the expanded peripheral T cells.

The table came from immunoSEQ multiplex PCR; TCRdb's copy has only in-frame clones and leaves some out. The table includes 66,000 or so clones, roughly nine tenths detected once. This clone appeared once. Its antigen remains unidentified. The J segment lost 4 bases and the V segment lost 4 bases, leaving 6 bases of the junction unmatched. Germline CDR1 and CDR2: SGHTA and FQGNSA. CDR3 size: 14 residues. The rearrangement links TRBV7-2 to TRBJ1-2; TRBD1 matches at 7 bases. The TCR sequence derives from an adult with an advanced solid tumor such as melanoma, head and neck, liver or kidney cancer. Sequencing used CD4+ or CD8+ T cells sorted from blood, obtained in a trial of the OX40 agonist ivuxolimab. CDR3 coding DNA: TGTGCCAGCAGCTCTACAGGGGTTTTCTATGGCTACACCTTC. This codes for CASSSTGVFYGYTF.